This TCR beta chain came from a study of Graves' ophthalmopathy and Graves' hyperthyroidism. The study's findings and limits: The blood repertoire also included most expanded thyroid clonotypes above 0.001 frequency.

RNA transcripts provided the template for amplifying TCR beta CDR3 regions. Second-round multiplex PCR came after first-round RT-PCR with HTBI primers. TCRdb processed the multiplex PCR reads anew with MiXCR; each CDR3 protein has one entry. The sample lists approximately 540,000 distinct CDR3 sequences; just under 40% were seen once. Among the hyperthyroidism patients, all were newly diagnosed, aged 18 to 65, with under 2 months' duration. If patients had other autoimmune diseases, uncontrolled infections, pregnancy or lactation, they were excluded. Diagnostic conclusions were grounded in clinical symptoms, serum thyroxine, TRAb, thyroid ultrasound and orbital computed tomography. The germline V gene has CDR1 DFQATT and CDR2 SNEGSKA (reference sequence). The CDR3 length is 13 residues. J gave up 0 bases and V 3 bases, and 1 base lay outside the gene matches. Ten or more counts support this clonotype. Its antigen is unidentified.

The genes are TRBV20-1 and TRBJ1-2, with 7 bases matching TRBD1. The material sequenced was peripheral blood or thyroid tissue (not recorded which). The clonotype was recovered from an adult man with Graves' hyperthyroidism. The chain's CDR3 is CSASGTANYGYTF. Here the CDR3 DNA reads TGCAGTGCTAGCGGGACAGCTAACTATGGCTACACCTTC.